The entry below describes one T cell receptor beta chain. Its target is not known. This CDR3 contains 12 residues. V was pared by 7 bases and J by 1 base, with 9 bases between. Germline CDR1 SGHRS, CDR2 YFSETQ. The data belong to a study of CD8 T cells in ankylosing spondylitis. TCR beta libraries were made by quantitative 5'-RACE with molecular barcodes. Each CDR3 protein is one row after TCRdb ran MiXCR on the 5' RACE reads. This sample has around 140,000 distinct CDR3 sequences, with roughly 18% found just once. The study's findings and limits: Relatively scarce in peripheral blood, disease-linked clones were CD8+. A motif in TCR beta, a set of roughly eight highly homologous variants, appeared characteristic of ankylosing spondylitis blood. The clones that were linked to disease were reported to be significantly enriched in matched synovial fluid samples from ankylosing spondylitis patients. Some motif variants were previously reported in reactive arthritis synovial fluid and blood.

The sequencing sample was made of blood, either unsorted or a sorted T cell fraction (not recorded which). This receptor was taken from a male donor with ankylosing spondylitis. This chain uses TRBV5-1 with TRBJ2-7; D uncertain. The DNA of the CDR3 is TGCGCCAGCGCAGGTACGTCCTACGAGCAGTACTTC. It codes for CASAGTSYEQYF.